One TCR beta chain is described in this entry. The Seattle patients, enrolled during active infection, were followed longitudinally. The data stem from a study of blood T cell repertoires in COVID-19. Sequencing used immunoSEQ multiplex PCR; TCRdb keeps in-frame clones, though not all of them. The sample lists roughly 410,000 clones, roughly 90% occurring once. The CDR3 extends over 13 amino acids. Trimming took 5 bases from V and 2 from J, leaving 8 bases between them. Germline V CDR1 and CDR2: SGDLS, YYNGEE. The V gene is TRBV9, the J gene TRBJ1-3, with D perhaps TRBD1 (6 bases). The sequencing sample was made of peripheral blood. This clonotype originated in a woman aged 40 to 50 with COVID-19, enrolled during active disease. CDR3 residues: CASRGAPGNTIYF. The CDR3 DNA follows: TGTGCCAGCAGGGGGGCTCCTGGAAACACCATATATTTT.